This TCR beta chain originates from a study of shared clonotypes between healthy human individuals. Study conclusions and caveats: On the whole, naive subsets had larger estimated richness than memory subsets had. What rarefaction showed was incomplete sorted-subset sequencing despite large depth. Non-shared clonotypes were found to have lower generation probabilities than the clonotypes that were shared by all four of the sorted-subset donors.

Sequencing used immunoSEQ multiplex PCR; TCRdb keeps in-frame clones, though not all of them. Altogether hundreds of thousands of clones are present, approximately 79% being singletons, with the ten largest covering under 2%. Trimming removed 5 bases from V and 6 bases from J; junction bases left unmatched: 12. Looked up from germline, CDR1 is SGHDT and CDR2 is YYEEEE. CDR3 length: 17 amino acids. With regard to this clone: Its antigen is unidentified.

The sequencing sample was made of memory CD4+ T cells sorted from blood. Subset noted: CD45RA-negative fraction. The rearrangement uses TRBV5-6 and TRBJ2-1; 12 nucleotides match TRBD2. The receptor was isolated from a woman younger than 45 in good health. The CDR3 spells CASRDSSGRALSNEQFF. The CDR3 DNA follows: TGTGCCAGCAGGGACTCTAGCGGGAGGGCCTTAAGCAATGAGCAGTTCTTC.